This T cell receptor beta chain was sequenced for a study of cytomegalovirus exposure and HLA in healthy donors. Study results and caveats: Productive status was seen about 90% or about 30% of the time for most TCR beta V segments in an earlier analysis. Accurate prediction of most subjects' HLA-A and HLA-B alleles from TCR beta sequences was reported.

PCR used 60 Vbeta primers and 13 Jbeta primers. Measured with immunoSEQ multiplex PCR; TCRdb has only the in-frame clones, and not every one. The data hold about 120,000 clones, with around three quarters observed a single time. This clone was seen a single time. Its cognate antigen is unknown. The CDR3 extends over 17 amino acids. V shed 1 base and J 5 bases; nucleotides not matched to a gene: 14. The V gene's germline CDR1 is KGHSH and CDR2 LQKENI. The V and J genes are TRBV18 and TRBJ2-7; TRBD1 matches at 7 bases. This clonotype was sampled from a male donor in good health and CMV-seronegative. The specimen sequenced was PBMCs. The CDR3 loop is CASSPLPRTATGDEQYF. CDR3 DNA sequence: TGTGCCAGCTCACCACTCCCACGTACAGCCACAGGGGACGAGCAGTACTTC.